The clone carrying this T cell receptor beta chain was detected only a few times. Its antigen is unknown. A second PCR, run for roughly 7 to 11 cycles, used a sample-barcoded 5' primer plus a J-beta primer mix. TCRdb ran MiXCR on the 5' RACE reads and lists one entry per CDR3 protein. The table shows 600,000 to 850,000 distinct CDR3 sequences, with roughly 25% occurring only once. These data belong to a study of blood T cells in healthy people across ages. Broader study findings: Unknown donor CMV status possibly confounded expanded clonotype changes. Older individuals had lower TCR beta diversity per million T cells (the decline was roughly linear).

CDR1 and CDR2 from the germline V gene are PRHDT and FYEKMQ (reference sequence). CDR3 length: 15 residues. The same specimen was also included in a second study, on T cells of mothers and their children. As reported in that work: A few healthy Caucasian mothers and their six children were the donors.

The sequence was collected from a boy aged 5 to 17 in good health. Sequencing was performed on blood. The chain has TRBV13 and TRBJ2-5, with 9 bases that match TRBD2. Judging by the DNA end, TRBJ2-1 fits better; the J call may be wrong. For the CDR3, the DNA is TGTGCCAGCAGCCCCCTAGGCGGGGGGGTCGATGAGCAGTTCTTC. Encoded protein: CASSPLGGGVDEQFF.